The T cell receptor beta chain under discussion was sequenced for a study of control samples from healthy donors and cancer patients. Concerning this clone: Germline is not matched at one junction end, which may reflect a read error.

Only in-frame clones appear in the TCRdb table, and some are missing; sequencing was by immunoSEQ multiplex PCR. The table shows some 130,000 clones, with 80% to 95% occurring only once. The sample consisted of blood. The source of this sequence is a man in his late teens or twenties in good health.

CDR3 sequence reads: CASSQLGGGSGNAIYF. As DNA, the CDR3 is TGTGCCAGCAGCCAACTGGGGGGGGGCTCTGGAAACGCCATATATTTT. V and J are TRBV9 and TRBJ1-3; TRBD1 might be the D (6 bases). CDR3 size: 16 residues. Germline values: CDR1 SGDLS, CDR2 YYNGEE.